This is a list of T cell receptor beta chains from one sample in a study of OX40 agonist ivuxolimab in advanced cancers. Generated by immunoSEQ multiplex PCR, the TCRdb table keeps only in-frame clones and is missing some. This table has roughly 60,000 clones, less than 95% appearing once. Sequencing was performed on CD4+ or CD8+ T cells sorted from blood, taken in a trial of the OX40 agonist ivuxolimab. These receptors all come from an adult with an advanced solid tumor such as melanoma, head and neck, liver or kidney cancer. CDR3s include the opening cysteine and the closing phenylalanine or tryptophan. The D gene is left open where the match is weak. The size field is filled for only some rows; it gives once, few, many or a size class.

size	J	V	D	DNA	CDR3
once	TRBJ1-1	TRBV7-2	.	TGTGCCAGCAGCAGACAGGCGAACACTGAAGCTTTCTTT	CASSRQANTEAFF
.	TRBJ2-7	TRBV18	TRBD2	TGTGCCAGCTCACCTGGGACTAGTAAGGCGTCCTACGAGCAGTACTTC	CASSPGTSKASYEQYF
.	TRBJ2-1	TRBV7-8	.	TGTGCCAGCAGCTTAGTGGACTTACTAGGAAACAATGAGCAGTTCTTC	CASSLVDLLGNNEQFF
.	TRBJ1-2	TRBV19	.	TGTGCCAGTAGTTCAGGGAACTATGGCTACACCTTC	CASSSGNYGYTF
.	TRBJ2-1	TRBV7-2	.	TGTGCCAGCAGCCAAACACAGCAGTTCTTC	CASSQTQQFF
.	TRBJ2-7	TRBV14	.	TGTGCCAGCAGCCGGTTTTTAGGGGCCCTCTCCTACGAGCAGTACTTC	CASSRFLGALSYEQYF
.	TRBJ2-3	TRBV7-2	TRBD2	TGTGCCAGCAGCCTCCGATCAGGACTAGCGGGGAGCACAGATACGCAGTATTTT	CASSLRSGLAGSTDTQYF
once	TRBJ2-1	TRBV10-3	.	TGTGCCATCAGTGGGTCTGGAGGCTATAGGAATGAGCAGTTCTTC	CAISGSGGYRNEQFF
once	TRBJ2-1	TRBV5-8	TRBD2	TGTGCCAGCAGACGCGGACTAGCGGGAGGCTCCGGTACCCACAATGAGCAGTTCTTC	CASRRGLAGGSGTHNEQFF
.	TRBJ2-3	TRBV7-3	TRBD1	TGTGCCAGCAGCTCCCCGGGACAGGGGGCAGATACGCAGTATTTT	CASSSPGQGADTQYF
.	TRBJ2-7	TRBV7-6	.	TGTGCCAGCAGCCGGGGCTTACGGCCGGGGGATCACGAGCAGTACTTC	CASSRGLRPGDHEQYF
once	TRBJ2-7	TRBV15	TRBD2	TGTGCCACCAGCAGAGATCGGGGGGGAGGGCCAGGTGAGCAGTACTTC	CATSRDRGGGPGEQYF
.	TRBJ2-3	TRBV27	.	TGTGCCAGCAGTTTAGGGTCCCCCACAGATACGCAGTATTTT	CASSLGSPTDTQYF
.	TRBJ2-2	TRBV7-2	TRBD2	TGTGCCAGCAGCTTCGGCGGGAGGGGAAGGACCGGGGAGCTGTTTTTT	CASSFGGRGRTGELFF
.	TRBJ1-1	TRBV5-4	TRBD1	TGTGCCAGCAGCTTGGGGGCAGGGGGCGCGGAAGCTTTCTTT	CASSLGAGGAEAFF
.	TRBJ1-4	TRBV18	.	TGTGCCAGCTCACCACGGGAGTTTAATGAAAAACTGTTTTTT	CASSPREFNEKLFF
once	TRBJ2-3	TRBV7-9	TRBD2	TGTGCCAGCAGCTTACGACTAGCGGGAGTGGGTACAGATACGCAGTATTTT	CASSLRLAGVGTDTQYF
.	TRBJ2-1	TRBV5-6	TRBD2	TGTGCCAGCAGCCAGACTAGCGGGAGGGCAGAGGCCTACAATGAGCAGTTCTTC	CASSQTSGRAEAYNEQFF
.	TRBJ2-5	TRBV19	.	TGTGCCAGTAGTATGGGGAACCCAACCGGGACCCAGTACTTC	CASSMGNPTGTQYF
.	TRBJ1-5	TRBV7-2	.	TGTGCCAGCAGTTTTATCCCGAGCAATCAGCCCCAGCATTTT	CASSFIPSNQPQHF
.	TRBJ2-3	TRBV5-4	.	TGTGCCAGCAGCTCGCAAAATACGCAGTATTTT	CASSSQNTQYF
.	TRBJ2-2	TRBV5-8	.	TGTGCCAGCAGTATTGGCTGGGTTGCCGGGGAGCTGTTTTTT	CASSIGWVAGELFF
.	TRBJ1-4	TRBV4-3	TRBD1	TGCGCCAGCAGCCGACTACAGGGGGCAGGAGGTGAAAAACTGTTTTTT	CASSRLQGAGGEKLFF
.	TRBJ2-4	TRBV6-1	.	TGTGCCAGCAGTGAAGCATCGCTAGCCAAAAACATTCAGTACTTC	CASSEASLAKNIQYF
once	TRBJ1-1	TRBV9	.	TGTGCCAGCACCCCCGTGGAGGGCAGGAACACTGAAGCTTTCTTT	CASTPVEGRNTEAFF
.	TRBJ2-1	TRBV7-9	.	TGTGCCAGCAGACCGAGGTCCAACGCCTACAATGAGCAGTTCTTC	CASRPRSNAYNEQFF
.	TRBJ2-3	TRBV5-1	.	TGCGCCAGCAGCCAATTACAGGGAATCACAGATACGCAGTATTTT	CASSQLQGITDTQYF
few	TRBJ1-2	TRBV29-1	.	TGCAGCGATACTAGGGGGAACTATGGCTACACCTTC	CSDTRGNYGYTF
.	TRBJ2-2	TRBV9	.	TGTGCCAGCAGCGTAGTGGGGGGCCAGAACACCGGGGAGCTGTTTTTT	CASSVVGGQNTGELFF
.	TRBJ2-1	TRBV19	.	TGTGCCAGTAGTAACCGACTTGTCTCCTACAATGAGCAGTTCTTC	CASSNRLVSYNEQFF
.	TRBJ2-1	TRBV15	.	TGTGCCGCCGCGAGGAGATCCTACAATGAGCAGTTCTTC	CAAARRSYNEQFF
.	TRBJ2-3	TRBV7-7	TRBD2	TGTGCTAGCAGCCTAACTAGCGGGACAATAGATACGCAGTATTTT	CASSLTSGTIDTQYF
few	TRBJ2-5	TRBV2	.	TGTGCCAGCAAAGGCATTGTAGGCCGGGAGACCCAGTACTTC	CASKGIVGRETQYF
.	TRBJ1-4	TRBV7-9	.	TGTGCCAGCAGCCCCTTACCGGGAAGGGGTGAAAAACTGTTTTTT	CASSPLPGRGEKLFF
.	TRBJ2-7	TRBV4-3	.	TGCGCCAGCAGCCTCGGGTCTGGGGGGTTTTACGAGCAGTACTTC	CASSLGSGGFYEQYF
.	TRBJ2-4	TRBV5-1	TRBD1	TGCGCCAGCAGCTGGTGGGGACAGGGGTCGACCGAAGGGGTGATTCAGTACTTC	CASSWWGQGSTEGVIQYF
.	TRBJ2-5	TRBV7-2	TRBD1	TGTGCCAGCAGCTTAAGGACAGGGATAGAGACCCAGTACTTC	CASSLRTGIETQYF
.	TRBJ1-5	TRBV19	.	TGTGCCAGTAGTAGGTCCAGCCAGCCCCAGCATTTT	CASSRSSQPQHF
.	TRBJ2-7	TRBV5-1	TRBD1	TGCGCCAGCAGCTTCCAAGGGGACAGAAGATACGAGCAGTACTTC	CASSFQGDRRYEQYF
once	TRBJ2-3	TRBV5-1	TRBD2	TGCGCCAGCAGCCCGACTAGCGGGAGGGCAGATACGCAGTATTTT	CASSPTSGRADTQYF
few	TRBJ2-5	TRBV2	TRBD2	TGTGCCAGCAGGCCAGGGACTAGCGGGAGCGTTGGCCAAGAGACCCAGTACTTC	CASRPGTSGSVGQETQYF
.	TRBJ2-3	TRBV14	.	TGTGCCAGCAGCCAACACTTGGATACGCAGTATTTT	CASSQHLDTQYF
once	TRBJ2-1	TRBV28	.	TGTGCCAGCTTACTAGACTGGACCTCCTACAATGAGCAGTTCTTC	CASLLDWTSYNEQFF
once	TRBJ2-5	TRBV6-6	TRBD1	TGTGCCAGCAGTTACTCCCTGGGACAGCAAGAGACCCAGTACTTC	CASSYSLGQQETQYF
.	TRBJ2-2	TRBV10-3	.	TGTGCCATCAGTAACCCCGGGGAGCTGTTTTTT	CAISNPGELFF
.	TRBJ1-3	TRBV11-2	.	TGTGCCAGCAGCTTAACCGGGGCCTCCTCTGGAAACACCATATATTTT	CASSLTGASSGNTIYF
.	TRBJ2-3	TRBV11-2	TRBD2	TGTGCCAGCAGCCTAGCTAGACTAGCGGGCACAGATACGCAGTATTTT	CASSLARLAGTDTQYF
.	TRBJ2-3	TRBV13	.	TGTGCCAGCAGCTTGGAGCCTGACACAGATACGCAGTATTTT	CASSLEPDTDTQYF
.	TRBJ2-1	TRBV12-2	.	TGTGCAAGTCGCTTAGAGCGAGGTGGACATCGGAATGAGCAGTTCTTC	CASRLERGGHRNEQFF
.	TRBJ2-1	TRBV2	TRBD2	TGTGCCAGCAGTACTGGGACTAGCGGGAGGGCCGGCAATGAGCAGTTCTTC	CASSTGTSGRAGNEQFF
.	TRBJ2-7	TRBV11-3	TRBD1	TGTGCCAGCAGCTTAGAGAGGACAGGGGCCTACGAGCAGTACTTC	CASSLERTGAYEQYF
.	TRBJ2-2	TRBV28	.	TGTGCCAGCTTAACAGGGCAACATGGCGGGGAGCTGTTTTTT	CASLTGQHGGELFF
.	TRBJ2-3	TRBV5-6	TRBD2	TGTGCCAGCAGCTTGTTGCTAGCGGGACGGACAGATACGCAGTATTTT	CASSLLLAGRTDTQYF